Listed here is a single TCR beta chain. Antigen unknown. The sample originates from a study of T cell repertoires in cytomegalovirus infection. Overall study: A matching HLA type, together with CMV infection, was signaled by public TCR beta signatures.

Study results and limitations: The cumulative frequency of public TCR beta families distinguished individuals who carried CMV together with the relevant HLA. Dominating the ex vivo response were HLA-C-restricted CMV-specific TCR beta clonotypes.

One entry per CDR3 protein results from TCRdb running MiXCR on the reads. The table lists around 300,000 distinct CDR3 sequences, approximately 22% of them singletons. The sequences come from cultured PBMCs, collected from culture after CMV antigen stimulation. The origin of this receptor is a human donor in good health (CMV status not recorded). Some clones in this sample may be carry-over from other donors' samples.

This CDR3 reads CASSFGDRGIWTEAFF. The DNA for the CDR3 is TGTGCCAGCAGTTTTGGCGACAGGGGTATCTGGACTGAAGCTTTCTTT. The chain links TRBV28 to TRBJ1-1, with 8 positions matching TRBD1. This CDR3 has 16 residues. V lost 3 bases to trimming and J lost 5 bases; unmatched junction nucleotides: 11. Germline CDR1 and CDR2: MDHEN and SYDVKM.